Included here is one T cell receptor (beta chain) sequence, with context. Germline-derived CDR1 and CDR2 are MNHEY and SMNVEV (reference sequence). CDR3 length equals 19 residues. V lost 0 bases, J lost 4 bases, and 13 bases stayed unmatched. This sample is drawn from a study of control samples from healthy donors and cancer patients. Here immunoSEQ multiplex PCR was the method, and the copy in TCRdb shows in-frame clones only, minus some. Here the sample spans approximately 100,000 clones, approximately 90% being singletons. The TCR was taken from a man in his 60s with lung cancer. Source material: PBMCs. The chain uses TRBV27 and TRBJ2-3, with 10 bases aligning to TRBD2. CDR3 in amino acids: CASSLSRSSGGMGADTQYF. The CDR3 DNA sequence: TGTGCCAGCAGTTTATCGCGGTCTAGCGGGGGCATGGGCGCAGATACGCAGTATTTT.